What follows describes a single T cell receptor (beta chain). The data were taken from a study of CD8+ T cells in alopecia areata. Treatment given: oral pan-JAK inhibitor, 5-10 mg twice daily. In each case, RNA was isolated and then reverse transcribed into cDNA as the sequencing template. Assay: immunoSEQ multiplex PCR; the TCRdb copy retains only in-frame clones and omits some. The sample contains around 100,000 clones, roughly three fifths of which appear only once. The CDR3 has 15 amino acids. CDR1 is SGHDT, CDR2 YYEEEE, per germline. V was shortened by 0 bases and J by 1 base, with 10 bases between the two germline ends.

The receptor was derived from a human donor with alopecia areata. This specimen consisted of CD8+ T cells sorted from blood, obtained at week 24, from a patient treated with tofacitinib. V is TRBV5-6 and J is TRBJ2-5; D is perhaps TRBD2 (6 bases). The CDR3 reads CASSLEFGGQETQYF. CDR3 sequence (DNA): TGTGCCAGCAGCTTGGAATTCGGGGGCCAAGAGACCCAGTACTTC. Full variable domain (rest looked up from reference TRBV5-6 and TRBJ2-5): DAGVTQSPTHLIKTRGQQVTLRCSPKSGHDTVSWYQQALGQGPQFIFQYYEEEERQRGNFPDRFSGHQFPNYSSELNVNALLLGDSALYLCASSLEFGGQETQYFGPGTRLLVL.